This T cell receptor (beta chain) was retrieved from a study of blood T cell repertoires in COVID-19. The CDR3 runs to 16 residues. The data were produced by immunoSEQ multiplex PCR, yet TCRdb's version contains in-frame clones alone and is incomplete. The sample lists under 250,000 clones; approximately 80% were seen once. Sequencing was performed on peripheral blood. This TCR was sampled from a man aged 50 or older with active or convalescent COVID-19. The rearrangement links TRBV21-1 to TRBJ1-6. TRBV21-1 is a known pseudogene. CDR3 nucleotides: TGTGCCAGCAGCAAAGGGTCCTACTCCTATAATTCACCCCTCCACTTT. Its protein is CASSKGSYSYNSPLHF.